The 6 T cell receptor beta chains in this list originate from one sample, sequenced in a study of cytomegalovirus exposure and HLA in healthy donors. PCR involved 60 Vbeta and 13 Jbeta primers. Sequencing used immunoSEQ multiplex PCR; TCRdb keeps in-frame clones, though not all of them. This listing includes 200,000 to 250,000 clones. The specimen sequenced was PBMCs. These receptors originate from a woman in her thirties in good health and CMV-seropositive.

This chain joins TRBV7-7 and TRBJ2-5, with 9 bases that match TRBD1. Germline-derived CDR1 and CDR2 are SSHAT and FNYEAQ (reference sequence). CDR3 length: 16 residues. Trimming removed 5 bases from V and 1 base from J; junction bases left unmatched: 8. CDR3 residues: CASSKPTTGGQETQYF. DNA of the CDR3: TGTGCCAGCAGCAAACCAACGACAGGGGGCCAAGAGACCCAGTACTTC.

The rearrangement uses TRBV28 and TRBJ1-2, with 9 bases lining up with TRBD1. In germline, CDR1 is MDHEN, CDR2 SYDVKM. The CDR3 contains 12 residues. The V and J ends lost 7 bases and 4 bases, in that order; junction bases with no gene match: 1. The CDR3 sequence: CASTDRGYGYTF. The CDR3 nucleotides are TGTGCCAGCACGGACAGGGGCTATGGCTACACCTTC.

The J gene is TRBJ2-5, the V gene TRBV6-6; 9 nucleotides match TRBD2. The J call may be incorrect, as the DNA end agrees better with TRBJ2-7. The germline CDR1 and CDR2 sequences are MNHNY and SVGAGI (reference sequence). The CDR3 runs to 14 residues. The CDR3 loop is CASSWDLAGAEQYF. CDR3 DNA: TGTGCCAGCAGTTGGGATTTAGCGGGAGCCGAGCAGTACTTC.

V gene TRBV19 combines with J gene TRBJ1-2, with a weak D call TRBD1 (5 bases). The germline gives CDR1 LNHDA, CDR2 SQIVND (reference sequence). This CDR3 is 13 amino acids long. V shed 5 bases and J shed 3 bases, with 10 bases lying between them. DNA for the CDR3: TGTGCCAGTAGTCTCTGGGGGGACTATGGCTACACCTTC. This codes for CASSLWGDYGYTF.

The chain uses TRBV6-5 and TRBJ1-2, with D possibly TRBD1 on 5 matching bases. Trimming stripped 0 bases from V and 7 bases from J, with 18 bases between. This CDR3 spans 16 amino acids. CDR1 and CDR2 from the germline V gene are MNHEY and SVGAGI. The CDR3 loop reads CASSYSSVGAIGGYTF. The CDR3 region has the DNA TGTGCCAGCAGTTACTCGTCGGTAGGGGCTATTGGTGGCTACACCTTC.

With respect to this clone: The same CDR3 is also encoded by other DNA sequences in this sample. The gene calls are TRBV7-9 and TRBJ1-4; 10 nucleotides agree with TRBD1. Trimming at V came to 1 base and at J to 8 bases, leaving 1 base not matched to a gene. Germline V lookup: CDR1 SEHNR, CDR2 FQNEAQ (reference sequence). The CDR3 runs 14 residues. CDR3 region: CASSLGQGAEKLFF. Here the CDR3 DNA reads TGTGCCAGCAGCTTAGGACAGGGGGCGGAAAAACTGTTTTTT.